This T cell receptor beta chain is drawn from a study of CD8 T cells in Susac syndrome. Roughly 0.45 to 1 ug RNA was reverse transcribed with random hexamers. The method of amplification for TCR beta CDR3 was immunoSEQ multiplex PCR, covering 54 Vbeta and 13 Jbeta. TCRdb independently ran MiXCR on the immunoSEQ multiplex PCR reads; one entry per CDR3 protein. Among roughly 180,000 distinct CDR3 sequences, about 95% were seen once, and the ten largest hold about 0.1%. Worth noting for this clonotype: Its antigen is currently unknown.

The V and J ends lost 8 bases and 7 bases respectively, with 20 bases between them. Looked up from germline, CDR1 is SQVTM and CDR2 is ANQGSEA. This CDR3 region has 13 residues. Sequencing of TCR beta was undertaken in CD8+ and CD4+ T cells derived from blood. Healthy donors matched for age and sex were used as controls. Points from the study as a whole: The study conceded that its TCR sequencing and HLA analysis involved relatively few individuals.

Input material: CD4+ T cells from PBMCs. The chain recombines TRBV29-1 with TRBJ1-2; D is possibly TRBD1 (5 bases). The receptor comes from a human donor in good health. The CDR3 sequence is CSTWDPGFGGYTF. The CDR3 DNA sequence: TGCAGCACCTGGGACCCCGGGTTCGGTGGCTACACCTTC. The full variable domain, rest sourced from reference TRBV29-1 and TRBJ1-2, is SAVISQKPSRDICQRGTSLTIQCQVDSQVTMMFWYRQQPGQSLTLIATANQGSEATYESGFVIDKFPISRPNLTFSTLTVSNMSPEDSSIYLCSTWDPGFGGYTFGSGTRLTVV.